The 10 T cell receptor beta chains below all came from one sample that was sequenced in a study of blood T cell repertoires in COVID-19 (dated by TCRdb to the early 2020s). Libraries were made using the immunoSEQ multiplex PCR assay. What TCRdb holds here is the immuneACCESS table cut down to in-frame rearrangements. Part of the clones is not present; checked against another copy, under half of the missing clones reflect an unresolved V gene, and the others are unexplained. The sample table records 97,000 or so clones; around nine tenths of these occur just once. The ten largest clonotypes hold approximately 2% of the sample. The source material was peripheral blood. The receptors derive from a man over 45 with active COVID-19.

The CDR3 reads CASSVGHERTDTQYF. The CDR3 DNA reads TGTGCCAGCAGCGTAGGTCACGAGAGGACAGATACGCAGTATTTT. The chain joins TRBV9 to TRBJ2-3; no clear D gene. The CDR3 is 15 amino acids. V was trimmed by 0 bases and J by 3 bases, leaving 11 bases between them. Germline loops: CDR1 SGDLS, CDR2 YYNGEE.

The rearrangement links TRBV5-6 to TRBJ1-5, with no clear D. The germline V gene has CDR1 SGHDT and CDR2 YYEEEE. The V and J ends lost 4 bases and 2 bases respectively, with 16 bases between them. CDR3 length: 16 residues. The chain's CDR3 is CASSPRSGWGNQPQHF. DNA of the CDR3: TGTGCCAGCAGCCCTAGATCGGGATGGGGCAATCAGCCCCAGCATTTT.

V and J are TRBV29-1 and TRBJ2-1, with a weak D call TRBD2 (5 bases). This CDR3 has 14 amino acids. With 5 bases removed from V and 4 bases from J, the gap between germline ends came to 15 bases. Germline V lookup: CDR1 SQVTM, CDR2 ANQGSEA. In DNA form, the CDR3 reads TGCAGCGTTTGGAGCGGATACCCTTACAATGAGCAGTTCTTC. Its translation: CSVWSGYPYNEQFF.

The chain couples TRBV7-6 to TRBJ1-1, with D tentatively TRBD1 (5 bases). The germline V and J ends were trimmed by 1 base and 5 bases, with 14 bases remaining between them. Germline CDR1 and CDR2: SGHVS and FNYEAQ. The CDR3 is 15 residues long. CDR3 DNA sequence: TGTGCCAGCAGCTTAGAATTGGGGGGATATACTGAAGCTTTCTTT. Its protein product is CASSLELGGYTEAFF.

The gene calls are TRBV6-2 or TRBV6-3 and TRBJ2-7, with TRBD2 matching 8 bases. J was trimmed by 2 bases and V by 4 bases; bases with no gene match: 7. CDR1 and CDR2 (germline): MNHEY, SVGEGT. The CDR3 is made up of 15 amino acids. The CDR3 spells CASSSLRGATYEQYF. CDR3 nucleotide sequence: TGTGCCAGCAGTTCTCTGCGGGGGGCCACCTACGAGCAGTACTTC.

The chain couples TRBV9 to TRBJ1-6; the D gene is possibly TRBD1 (5 bases). The CDR3 runs 14 residues. V was cut by 0 bases and J by 6 bases, with 7 bases left in between. Germline CDR1 and CDR2: SGDLS and YYNGEE. The CDR3 protein is CASSVGGGNSPLHF. CDR3 nucleotides: TGTGCCAGCAGCGTAGGGGGGGGTAATTCACCCCTCCACTTT.

J is TRBJ2-1 and V is TRBV7-2, with 12 bases matching TRBD2. Germline values: CDR1 SGHTA, CDR2 FQGNSA. The CDR3 covers 18 residues. V shed 1 base and J 4 bases; nucleotides not matched to a gene: 8. The CDR3 loop is CASSLEGLLAGGYNEQFF. CDR3 DNA: TGTGCCAGCAGCTTAGAGGGTCTCCTAGCGGGGGGGTACAATGAGCAGTTCTTC.

This clone was recorded only once. The chain is built from TRBV9 and TRBJ2-1; 7 bases agree with TRBD1. CDR1 is SGDLS and CDR2 is YYNGEE in the germline V gene. The V gene end was trimmed by 0 bases and the J gene end by 0 bases; junction bases not matched to a gene: 9. The CDR3 runs to 18 residues. The CDR3 spells CASSVDKGAMSSYNEQFF. CDR3 DNA: TGTGCCAGCAGCGTAGACAAGGGGGCCATGAGCTCCTACAATGAGCAGTTCTTC. The full variable domain, with the rest looked up from reference TRBV9 and TRBJ2-1, is DSGVTQTPKHLITATGQRVTLRCSPRSGDLSVYWYQQSLDQGLQFLIQYYNGEERAKGNILERFSAQQFPDLHSELNLSSLELGDSALYFCASSVDKGAMSSYNEQFFGPGTRLTVL.

V is TRBV6-2 or TRBV6-3 and J is TRBJ2-7; D is ambiguous. Trimming removed 6 bases from V and 0 bases from J, with 9 bases in between. Per germline, CDR1 MNHEY and CDR2 SVGEGT. This CDR3 is built from 13 residues. The CDR3 loop reads CASSFESSYEQYF. CDR3 in DNA: TGTGCCAGCAGCTTTGAGAGCTCCTACGAGCAGTACTTC.

This clone came up a few times. Here the CDR3 DNA reads TGTGCCAGCAGCAAGAACAGGGGGGGGGCGAATCAGCCCCAGCATTTT. Amino acid sequence: CASSKNRGGANQPQHF. The J gene is TRBJ1-5, the V gene TRBV3-1 (or the pseudogene TRBV3-2), with TRBD1 identical over 8 bases. Germline V CDR1 and CDR2: LGHDT, YNNKEL (reference sequence). V trimming: 5 bases; J trimming: 4 bases; junction bases outside the gene matches: 10. CDR3 length equals 16 residues.